The T cell receptor beta chain described here comes from a study of metastatic and nonmetastatic thyroid tumors. Study background: Repertoires from blood and tumor or nodule tissue of malignant and benign thyroid patients were compared.

Authors' methods: The authors used CDR3 differences across clinicopathological groups to build a distant-metastasis classifier for papillary thyroid cancer. TCRdb re-processed the PCR reads through MiXCR. The V and J calls were not made by the authors but by TCRdb's processing. The table shows under 20,000 clones, with roughly 29% occurring only once. Every patient was untreated before thyroid surgery. General study findings and limits: Malignant thyroid tumors reportedly exceeded benign nodules significantly in TCR beta diversity, with the difference appearing in blood and tumor.

To note about this clone: Its antigen remains unknown.

CDR1 and CDR2 (germline): DFQATT, SNEGSKA (reference sequence). The germline V and J ends were trimmed by 0 bases and 3 bases, with 17 bases remaining between them. The CDR3 is 16 amino acids. The receptor's source is a male donor with papillary thyroid cancer or a benign thyroid nodule (not recorded which). Some clones in this sample may be carry-over from other donors' samples. The material sequenced was tumor tissue. The chain has TRBV20-1 and TRBJ1-2; tentatively, D is TRBD1 (5 bases). CDR3 coding DNA: TGCAGTGCTAGAGACCAGACCGGGGGGTTTCACTATGGCTACACCTTC. Translating gives CSARDQTGGFHYGYTF.